One and the same sample provided the 7 T cell receptor beta chains below, sequenced in a study of vaccination and CD4 T cells after COVID-19. The Oncomine TCR Beta short-read assay sequenced DNA from cultured CD4+ T cells. TCRdb re-derived calls from the PCR reads in MiXCR, one entry per CDR3 protein. The sample yields some 10,000 distinct CDR3 sequences, around 56% seen once. No antigen is known for these receptors. Sample treatment: approximately nine-day PBMC culture with coronavirus spike peptide pools or control peptides (ViraFEST assay). Input material: CD4+ T cells from blood, cultured in vitro. The receptor set was obtained from a human donor who had recovered from COVID-19.

The chain couples TRBV5-1 to TRBJ1-2, with 9 bases that match TRBD1. After removal of 4 bases from V and 8 bases from J, the junction contained 9 bases not matched to a gene. Germline CDR1 reads SGHRS; CDR2 reads YFSETQ. The CDR3 is made up of 14 amino acids. CDR3 amino acids: CASSLSTTGGGYTF. The CDR3, as DNA: TGCGCCAGCAGCCTAAGCACGACAGGGGGAGGCTACACCTTC. Combining the CDR3 with reference TRBV5-1 and TRBJ1-2 gives the whole variable domain KAGVTQTPRYLIKTRGQQVTLSCSPISGHRSVSWYQQTPGQGLQFLFEYFSETQRNKGNFPGRFSGRQFSNSRSEMNVSTLELGDSALYLCASSLSTTGGGYTFGSGTRLTVV.

This clonotype was observed a few times. The chain uses TRBV6-1 and TRBJ2-5; no clear D. This CDR3 contains 12 residues. The germline gives CDR1 MNHNS, CDR2 SASEGT. The germline V and J ends were trimmed by 3 bases and 6 bases, with 8 bases remaining between them. In DNA form, the CDR3 reads TGTGCCAGCAGTGAGGGTGTGAAGACCCAGTACTTC. Protein: CASSEGVKTQYF.

V is TRBV7-9 and J is TRBJ1-2, with D unclear. Trimming left V 3 bases short and J 5 bases short, with 10 bases between. The CDR3 totals 13 residues. Germline V gene data show CDR1 as SEHNR and CDR2 as FQNEAQ (reference sequence). The DNA of the CDR3 is TGTGCCAGCAGCTTGGCAGAAACTTATGGCTACACCTTC. Residues: CASSLAETYGYTF.

The chain carries TRBV19 and TRBJ1-4, with a tentative D call TRBD1 (6 bases). The CDR3 has 15 residues. Trimming cost V 6 bases and J 6 bases, with 17 bases left between them. Germline CDR1 LNHDA, CDR2 SQIVND (reference sequence). CDR3 sequence: CASSTPSRGYEKLFF. CDR3 bases: TGTGCCAGTAGCACCCCTTCAAGGGGGTATGAAAAACTGTTTTTT.

This chain joins TRBV7-6 and TRBJ2-1; D is undetermined. V was pared by 4 bases and J by 7 bases, with 11 bases between. This CDR3 has 13 amino acids. The germline gives CDR1 SGHVS, CDR2 FNYEAQ. CDR3 in amino acids: CASSWSGVNEQFF. The CDR3 coding sequence is TGTGCCAGCAGCTGGAGTGGGGTTAATGAGCAGTTCTTC.

This clonotype was recorded once. The rearrangement joins TRBV6-2 or TRBV6-3 to TRBJ2-3; maybe TRBD2 (5 bases). The V end was cut by 5 bases, the J end by 8 bases, with 8 bases between. The V gene's germline CDR1 is MNHEY and CDR2 SVGEGT. The CDR3 is made up of 11 amino acids. CDR3 nucleotide sequence: TGTGCCAGCAGTCTCGGACTTACGCAGTATTTT. Translating gives CASSLGLTQYF.

J is TRBJ2-5 and V is TRBV7-2; D is undetermined. The CDR3 extends over 13 amino acids. The germline V gene has CDR1 SGHTA and CDR2 FQGNSA. Trimming cost V 5 bases and J 7 bases, with 14 bases left between them. The CDR3 protein is CASSPGPSGTQYF. For the CDR3, the DNA is TGTGCCAGCAGCCCCGGACCATCGGGGACCCAGTACTTC.